This T cell receptor beta chain was recorded in a study of T-cell reconstitution after alpha-beta-depleted transplantation in children. Library preparation (for TCRbeta) was performed with unique molecular identifiers. One entry per CDR3 protein results from TCRdb running MiXCR on the PCR reads. The sample records hundreds of thousands of distinct CDR3 sequences, approximately 15% being singletons. The germline CDR1 and CDR2 sequences are LGHNA and YNFKEQ. V lost 4 bases and J lost 2, with 30 bases in between. The CDR3 spans 22 residues. This clonotype was picked up a small number of times. This TCR came from a human donor who donated a stem cell graft to a child with acute myeloid leukemia. This chain links TRBV4-2 with TRBJ2-6, with no clear D. The source was PBMCs from the stem cell graft donor, collected from the stem cell graft. The CDR3 DNA sequence: TGTGCCAGCAGCCCTCTTTCATGGGCGGCCCGGACCGTTCTGACTGGGGCCAACGTCCTGACTTTC. It translates to CASSPLSWAARTVLTGANVLTF.